Listed here are 21 T cell receptor beta chains from one sample, sequenced in a study of type 1 regulatory T cells. These receptors' targets are unknown. In TCRdb, the reads were re-called with MiXCR into one record per CDR3 protein. The sample lists about 23,000 distinct CDR3 sequences; more than 45% were seen once. Material for sequencing was cultured T cells, either the whole culture or a sorted T cell fraction (not recorded which). Source of these receptors: a human donor in good health.

By frequency in the sample, this clonotype is medium-sized (0.01 to 0.1%). V and J are TRBV6-1 and TRBJ2-6; a weak D match, TRBD1 (6 bases). The CDR3 is 15 residues long. Trimming removed 9 bases at V and 0 bases at J, with 12 bases between. Germline lookup yields CDR1 MNHNS and CDR2 SASEGT. The CDR3: CASILQGSGANVLTF. DNA of the CDR3: TGTGCCAGTATTCTACAGGGCTCTGGGGCCAACGTCCTGACTTTC.

There are a few counts of this clonotype. This chain links TRBV7-2 with TRBJ2-3; the D is unclear. V gave up 2 bases and J gave up 3 bases, with 6 bases separating them. The CDR3 contains 13 residues. CDR1 SGHTA and CDR2 FQGNSA come from the germline V gene. CDR3 region: CASSLFWTDTQYF. Written as DNA, the CDR3 is TGTGCCAGCAGCTTATTTTGGACAGATACGCAGTATTTT.

The chain joins TRBV5-1 to TRBJ1-2, with D perhaps TRBD1 (6 bases). The V end was cut by 0 bases, the J end by 6 bases, with 12 bases between. Germline-derived CDR1 and CDR2 are SGHRS and YFSETQ. The CDR3 consists of 14 residues. In DNA form, the CDR3 reads TGCGCCAGCAGCTTGGCTCCCCGGGACAATGGCTACACCTTC. It specifies CASSLAPRDNGYTF.

This clonotype was seen only a few times. The rearrangement uses TRBV10-3 and TRBJ2-7; D is possibly TRBD1 (6 bases). Trimming left V 0 bases short and J 0 bases short, with 9 bases between. The CDR3 consists of 15 residues. Germline CDR1 is ENHRY and CDR2 is SYGVKD. CDR3 nucleotide sequence: TGTGCCATCAGTGAGTCGAGGACAGTCTCCTACGAGCAGTACTTC. Encoded protein: CAISESRTVSYEQYF.

The chain uses TRBV5-4 and TRBJ2-7; perhaps TRBD2 as D (7 bases). Trimming stripped 3 bases from V and 7 bases from J, with 20 bases between. The CDR3 is made up of 15 amino acids. Per the germline V gene, CDR1 is SGHNT and CDR2 is YYREEE (reference sequence). The DNA for the CDR3 is TGTGCCAGCAGCTCTCCGGACAGATCCGGGGGGGAGCAGTACTTC. Translating it yields CASSSPDRSGGEQYF. Using reference TRBV5-4 and TRBJ2-7 for the parts outside the CDR3, the full variable domain is ETGVTQSPTHLIKTRGQQVTLRCSSQSGHNTVSWYQQALGQGPQFIFQYYREEENGRGNFPPRFSGLQFPNYSSELNVNALELDDSALYLCASSSPDRSGGEQYFGPGTRLTVT.

The chain couples TRBV6-1 to TRBJ2-4, with TRBD1 matching 8 bases. The CDR3 spans 17 residues. Germline loops: CDR1 MNHNS, CDR2 SASEGT. V dropped 4 bases and J dropped 5; count of bases not matched to a gene: 13. DNA of the CDR3: TGTGCCAGCAGTGCCCAAAGGACAGGGAGTGTGCAAAACATTCAGTACTTC. Translation: CASSAQRTGSVQNIQYF.

V and J are TRBV20-1 and TRBJ1-2, with TRBD1 matching 12 bases. The V gene's germline CDR1 is DFQATT and CDR2 SNEGSKA (reference sequence). The CDR3 is made up of 19 amino acids. V dropped 6 bases and J dropped 6; count of bases not matched to a gene: 23. CDR3 in DNA: TGCAGTGCCACACCGGGACAGGGGGCGATTGGCTGGCGGCACGATGGCTACACCTTC. This translates into CSATPGQGAIGWRHDGYTF.

This clonotype was counted a few times. V gene TRBV12-3 or TRBV12-4 combines with J gene TRBJ1-2; D ambiguous. The length of the CDR3 is 13 residues. Trimming removed 3 bases from V and 8 bases from J, with 13 bases in between. The CDR3 DNA is TGTGCCAGCAGTTTTTATCTGGCAGGAGGCTACACCTTC. It specifies CASSFYLAGGYTF.

A few counts support this clonotype. This chain links TRBV18 with TRBJ1-5; D not resolved. Trimming removed 4 bases at V and 2 bases at J, with 21 bases between. The CDR3 has 18 residues. Germline V gene lookup returns CDR1 KGHSH and CDR2 LQKENI. This CDR3 reads CASSRTRTFLGGNQPQHF. The DNA for the CDR3 is TGTGCCAGCTCACGGACCCGGACTTTCTTGGGCGGCAATCAGCCCCAGCATTTT. The full variable domain, rest sourced from reference TRBV18 and TRBJ1-5, is NAGVMQNPRHLVRRRGQEARLRCSPMKGHSHVYWYRQLPEEGLKFMVYLQKENIIDESGMPKERFSAEFPKEGPSILRIQQVVRGDSAAYFCASSRTRTFLGGNQPQHFGDGTRLSIL.

The count of this clonotype is one. Germline is not matched at one junction end, which may reflect a read error. The genes are TRBV7-9 and TRBJ1-6, with 8 bases aligning to TRBD1. CDR1 is SEHNR and CDR2 is FQNEAQ in the germline V gene (reference sequence). The CDR3 totals 15 residues. The CDR3 is CASSLVGQGNTPLHF. CDR3 nucleotide sequence: TGTGCCAGCAGCTTAGTAGGACAGGGTAATACACCCCTCCACTTT.

The chain recombines TRBV20-1 with TRBJ2-1; D is possibly TRBD2 (6 bases). V was clipped by 4 bases and J by 0 bases, with 13 bases between them. The CDR3 is 15 amino acids. CDR1 is DFQATT and CDR2 is SNEGSKA in the germline V gene (reference sequence). The CDR3 region has the DNA TGCAGTGCTAAGGGCGGGGCTGGCTCCTACAATGAGCAGTTCTTC. It specifies CSAKGGAGSYNEQFF.

The chain recombines TRBV5-5 with TRBJ2-5; TRBD2 aligns across 14 bases. The CDR3 length is 17 residues. CDR1 is SGHKS, CDR2 YYEKEE, per germline (reference sequence). V gave up 4 bases and J gave up 2 bases; unmatched junction bases: 7. The CDR3 is CASSIRLAGGPQETQYF. The CDR3 region has the DNA TGTGCCAGCAGCATCCGACTAGCGGGGGGGCCACAAGAGACCCAGTACTTC.

This clonotype was observed a few times. The chain has TRBV4-1 and TRBJ1-5, with TRBD1 matching 9 bases. Trimming at V came to 1 base and at J to 4 bases, leaving 8 bases not matched to a gene. The CDR3 runs 17 residues. Per germline, CDR1 MGHRA and CDR2 YSYEKL. CDR3 loop: CASSQGGGQGRNQPQHF. The CDR3 bases are TGCGCCAGCAGCCAAGGAGGGGGACAGGGACGGAATCAGCCCCAGCATTTT.

V usage is TRBV27 and J usage is TRBJ1-2; D unresolved. Trimming cost V 4 bases and J 1 base, with 7 bases left between them. Per the germline V gene, CDR1 is MNHEY and CDR2 is SMNVEV (reference sequence). The CDR3 extends over 13 amino acids. CDR3 DNA: TGTGCCAGCAGTTCGACTCTTAACTATGGCTACACCTTC. Its protein is CASSSTLNYGYTF.

Many counts were recorded for this clonotype. The V call is TRBV20-1, the J call TRBJ1-5; D gene unclear. V was pared by 0 bases and J by 6 bases, with 6 bases between. Germline CDR1 reads DFQATT; CDR2 reads SNEGSKA (reference sequence). The CDR3 extends over 12 amino acids. The DNA of the CDR3 is TGCAGTGCTAGAGATACCGTTCAGCCCCAGCATTTT. This codes for CSARDTVQPQHF.

The CDR3 sequence: CASSQDPKGTWRPEAFF. The CDR3 region has the DNA TGCGCCAGCAGCCAAGATCCTAAGGGAACTTGGCGTCCTGAAGCTTTCTTT. The chain is built from TRBV4-1 and TRBJ1-1; no reliable D call. Germline CDR1 MGHRA, CDR2 YSYEKL. The CDR3 totals 17 residues. V lost 0 bases and J lost 6, with 20 bases in between.

This clonotype was counted once. V and J are TRBV7-9 and TRBJ1-4, with 7 bases that match TRBD1. CDR1 is SEHNR and CDR2 is FQNEAQ in the germline V gene (reference sequence). The trim removed 1 base at V and 3 bases at J, leaving 5 bases unmatched. This CDR3 spans 16 amino acids. The CDR3 coding sequence is TGTGCCAGCAGCTTAGGAGGGGGCATAGCTAATGAAAAACTGTTTTTT. Protein sequence: CASSLGGGIANEKLFF.

The CDR3 DNA is TGCGCCAGCAGCCGTATCTCGAAGGGCAAACTGTTTTTT. This codes for CASSRISKGKLFF. J is TRBJ1-4 and V is TRBV4-3; D is undetermined. Trimming removed 4 bases from V and 11 bases from J, with 14 bases in between. The CDR3 spans 13 residues. Germline CDR1 LGHNA, CDR2 YSLEER.

This clonotype was picked up a small number of times. The V call is TRBV5-3, the J call TRBJ1-1; D remains unclear. TRBV5-3 is flagged as an ORF with uncertain function. This CDR3 is built from 13 residues. V lost 5 bases and J 0 bases, leaving 8 bases between the germline ends. This CDR3 is CARRESLNTEAFF. CDR3 bases: TGTGCCAGAAGGGAGTCCCTGAACACTGAAGCTTTCTTT.

This clonotype was seen more than once but under ten times. The rearrangement links TRBV5-1 to TRBJ2-3; 10 bases line up with TRBD2. V lost 1 base and J lost 4; bases outside the gene matches: 6. Germline lookup yields CDR1 SGHRS and CDR2 YFSETQ. The CDR3 length is 16 residues. The DNA for the CDR3 is TGCGCCAGCAGCTTGCCCCTAGCGGGGGTCCCAGATACGCAGTATTTT. Amino acids: CASSLPLAGVPDTQYF.

This clonotype has a handful of counts. J is TRBJ2-2 and V is TRBV5-1, with TRBD1 matching 8 bases. In germline, CDR1 is SGHRS, CDR2 YFSETQ. The CDR3 length is 16 residues. Trimming cost V 4 bases and J 1 base; bases outside gene matches: 6. The DNA of the CDR3 is TGCGCCAGCAGCCTCCGGACAGGGCTGAACACCGGGGAGCTGTTTTTT. This codes for CASSLRTGLNTGELFF.